The 21 T cell receptor beta chains below all came from one sample that was sequenced in a study of blood T cell repertoires in COVID-19. Sequenced by immunoSEQ multiplex PCR; TCRdb stores in-frame clones only, minus some. Here the sample spans about 300,000 clones, 70% to 90% being singletons. Source material: PBMCs or T cells enriched from blood (not recorded which). The origin of the receptors is a man under 40 who had recovered from COVID-19.

The chain employs TRBV6-5 and TRBJ1-2; possibly TRBD1 for D (5 bases). The CDR3 is made up of 16 amino acids. V was clipped by 2 bases and J by 2 bases, with 15 bases between them. Germline CDR1 reads MNHEY; CDR2 reads SVGAGI. The CDR3 DNA sequence: TGTGCCAGCAGTTACGTGTGGCAGGGAGGGAACTATGGCTACACCTTC. Protein product: CASSYVWQGGNYGYTF.

For this clone: Other DNA sequences in the same sample also yield this CDR3. The V call is TRBV20-1, the J call TRBJ2-7, with a possible D match to TRBD1 (5 bases). V was pared by 6 bases and J by 3 bases, with 9 bases between. This CDR3 is built from 11 residues. Germline-derived CDR1 and CDR2 are DFQATT and SNEGSKA (reference sequence). The CDR3 coding sequence is TGCAGTGCCCGCGACAGCTACGAGCAGTACTTC. This sequence encodes CSARDSYEQYF.

The rearrangement links TRBV5-1 to TRBJ1-2; 11 bases match TRBD1. Germline assignment: CDR1 SGHRS and CDR2 YFSETQ. This CDR3 contains 12 residues. J was trimmed by 6 bases and V by 7 bases; bases with no gene match: 2. CDR3: CASGDRGDGYTF. The CDR3 DNA follows: TGCGCCAGCGGGGACAGGGGGGATGGCTACACCTTC.

This chain joins TRBV5-1 and TRBJ1-1; the D gene is possibly TRBD1 (6 bases). The germline V gene encodes CDR1 SGHRS and CDR2 YFSETQ. This CDR3 contains 16 residues. Trimming pared 2 bases from V and 4 bases from J, leaving 18 bases between. CDR3 DNA: TGCGCCAGCAGCTTATTATCGGGGGGCTTATCCACTGAAGCTTTCTTT. Protein product: CASSLLSGGLSTEAFF.

The chain employs TRBV7-2 and TRBJ2-3; 13 bases align to TRBD2. V was pared by 1 base and J by 10 bases, with 11 bases of the junction left unmatched. Germline CDR1 reads SGHTA; CDR2 reads FQGNSA. The CDR3 has 17 amino acids. The CDR3 nucleotides read TGTGCCAGCAGCTTAGTACTAGCGGGAGGGCAAGACACGGCGCAGTATTTT. This codes for CASSLVLAGGQDTAQYF.

The rearrangement joins TRBV4-1 to TRBJ1-5, with D hard to call. V was shortened by 1 base and J by 7 bases, with 8 bases between the two germline ends. The CDR3 has 13 amino acids. Germline V gene sequence: CDR1 MGHRA, CDR2 YSYEKL. CDR3 amino acids: CASSQVSSQPQHF. The CDR3 DNA reads as TGCGCCAGCAGCCAAGTGTCTAGCCAGCCCCAGCATTTT.

The V gene is TRBV5-4, the J gene TRBJ2-6; 9 bases line up with TRBD1. The length of the CDR3 is 18 residues. Per the germline V gene, CDR1 is SGHNT and CDR2 is YYREEE (reference sequence). V trimming: 2 bases; J trimming: 7 bases; junction bases outside the gene matches: 13. The CDR3 nucleotides read TGTGCCAGCAGCTTACCGGGACAGGGAATCGTACTAGCCAACGTCCTGACTTTC. Translated: CASSLPGQGIVLANVLTF.

The CDR3 region is CASSLGRGNSPLHF. The CDR3 DNA follows: TGTGCCAGCAGTTTAGGCAGGGGTAATTCACCCCTCCACTTT. The chain links TRBV28 to TRBJ1-6; tentative D call: TRBD1 (6 bases). The CDR3 is 14 amino acids. Looked up from germline, CDR1 is MDHEN and CDR2 is SYDVKM. V shed 2 bases and J shed 6 bases, with 8 bases lying between them.

The CDR3 reads CASSEATGIGGNEQFF. The CDR3 bases are TGTGCCAGCAGTGAAGCAACAGGTATCGGGGGCAATGAGCAGTTCTTC. The V gene is TRBV6-1, the J gene TRBJ2-1, with a possible D match to TRBD2 (6 bases). V lost 0 bases and J 6 bases, leaving 15 bases between the germline ends. Germline values: CDR1 MNHNS, CDR2 SASEGT. The CDR3 extends over 16 amino acids.

The chain is built from TRBV5-1 and TRBJ2-7; 7 bases line up with TRBD1. The V segment lost 3 bases and the J segment 0 bases; nucleotides outside the gene matches: 6. In germline, CDR1 is SGHRS, CDR2 YFSETQ. CDR3 size: 15 residues. In nucleotides, the CDR3 is TGCGCCAGCAGCTGGGGGCCAGGGGGCTCCTACGAGCAGTACTTC. Its translation: CASSWGPGGSYEQYF.

Points on this clone: This may be a read error: a much more frequent sequence differs by one nucleotide. The chain links TRBV7-8 to TRBJ1-1; D may be TRBD1 (5 bases). Trimming removed 4 bases from V and 1 base from J, with 7 bases in between. The CDR3 is 13 amino acids. Germline-derived CDR1 and CDR2 are SGHVS and FQNEAQ. The CDR3 DNA reads as TGTGCCAGCAGCTCCACAGGGAACACTGAAGCTTTCTTT. Protein product: CASSSTGNTEAFF.

The genes are TRBV11-2 and TRBJ1-1; 10 nucleotides line up with TRBD1. In germline, CDR1 is SGHAT, CDR2 FQNNGV. Trimming removed 5 bases from V and 6 bases from J; junction bases left unmatched: 9. This CDR3 spans 15 amino acids. CDR3 nucleotides: TGTGCCAGCAGCCCAAGTGGGACAGGGGCTTCTGAAGCTTTCTTT. Its translation: CASSPSGTGASEAFF.

This clone was recorded once. V is TRBV28 and J is TRBJ1-2, with TRBD1 matching over 9 bases. CDR3 length equals 14 residues. The J segment lost 8 bases and the V segment lost 6 bases, leaving 10 bases of the junction unmatched. Germline-derived CDR1 and CDR2 are MDHEN and SYDVKM. CDR3 amino acids: CASRQGALGAGYTF. For the CDR3, the DNA is TGTGCCAGCAGACAGGGGGCGCTCGGGGCGGGCTACACCTTC.

The chain recombines TRBV28 with TRBJ2-4, with 7 bases matching TRBD2. Per germline, CDR1 MDHEN and CDR2 SYDVKM. The CDR3 has 13 residues. V dropped 5 bases and J dropped 7; count of bases not matched to a gene: 5. The CDR3 reads CASSTQGGNIQYF. For the CDR3, the DNA is TGTGCCAGCAGTACCCAGGGAGGGAACATTCAGTACTTC.

J is TRBJ2-2 and V is TRBV6-2 or TRBV6-3, with 9 nucleotides matching TRBD1. The CDR3 loop spans 16 amino acids. Germline CDR1 MNHEY, CDR2 SVGEGT. J was trimmed by 4 bases and V by 5 bases; bases with no gene match: 8. The CDR3 sequence: CASSKTPGQGTGELFF. The DNA for the CDR3 is TGTGCCAGCAGTAAAACCCCGGGACAGGGCACCGGGGAGCTGTTTTTT.

The chain uses TRBV7-2 and TRBJ2-7; weak D call: TRBD1 (6 bases). This CDR3 contains 14 residues. The germline V gene has CDR1 SGHTA and CDR2 FQGNSA. Trimming stripped 1 base from V and 6 bases from J, with 13 bases between. CDR3 loop: CASSLDNDRTEQYF. The CDR3 nucleotides read TGTGCCAGCAGCTTAGACAACGACAGGACCGAGCAGTACTTC.

V usage is TRBV7-9 and J usage is TRBJ2-3, with 9 bases lining up with TRBD2. Germline CDR1 is SEHNR and CDR2 is FQNEAQ (reference sequence). The V segment lost 0 bases and the J segment 4 bases; nucleotides outside the gene matches: 8. The length of the CDR3 is 17 residues. The DNA for the CDR3 is TGTGCCAGCAGCTTAGCGCTTGGAGCGGGGGGTGCAGATACGCAGTATTTT. Translation: CASSLALGAGGADTQYF.

On this clone itself: A junction boundary mismatches the germline segment, possibly from a read error. The chain employs TRBV7-7 and TRBJ2-2, with a weak D call TRBD1 (7 bases). CDR3 length: 15 amino acids. Per the germline V gene, CDR1 is SSHAT and CDR2 is FNYEAQ (reference sequence). The CDR3 coding sequence is TGTGCTAGCAGCCGCGGGACAGCGAACACCGGGGAGCTGTTTTTT. Its translation: CASSRGTANTGELFF.

V usage is TRBV15 and J usage is TRBJ1-4; D is unclear. Looked up from germline, CDR1 is LNHNV and CDR2 is YYDKDF (reference sequence). V was cut by 5 bases and J by 0 bases, with 10 bases left in between. There are 15 residues in the CDR3. The CDR3 DNA reads TGTGCCACCAGCCCTCTACTAGCAACTAATGAAAAACTGTTTTTT. It codes for CATSPLLATNEKLFF.

The chain links TRBV6-5 to TRBJ1-1; D remains ambiguous. This CDR3 has 15 amino acids. Trimming left V 2 bases short and J 1 base short, with 11 bases between. Germline CDR1 is MNHEY and CDR2 is SVGAGI. CDR3: CASSYVQVGNTEAFF. CDR3 nucleotide sequence: TGTGCCAGCAGTTACGTCCAGGTTGGGAACACTGAAGCTTTCTTT.

The chain carries TRBV6-1 and TRBJ1-5; 10 bases are a match to TRBD1. The CDR3 length is 18 residues. Germline V lookup: CDR1 MNHNS, CDR2 SASEGT. Germline trimming cut 4 bases from V and 1 base from J; bases unmatched to any gene: 10. CDR3 sequence: CASSARQGASRSNQPQHF. As DNA, the CDR3 is TGTGCCAGCAGTGCGAGACAGGGGGCTAGTAGGAGCAATCAGCCCCAGCATTTT.